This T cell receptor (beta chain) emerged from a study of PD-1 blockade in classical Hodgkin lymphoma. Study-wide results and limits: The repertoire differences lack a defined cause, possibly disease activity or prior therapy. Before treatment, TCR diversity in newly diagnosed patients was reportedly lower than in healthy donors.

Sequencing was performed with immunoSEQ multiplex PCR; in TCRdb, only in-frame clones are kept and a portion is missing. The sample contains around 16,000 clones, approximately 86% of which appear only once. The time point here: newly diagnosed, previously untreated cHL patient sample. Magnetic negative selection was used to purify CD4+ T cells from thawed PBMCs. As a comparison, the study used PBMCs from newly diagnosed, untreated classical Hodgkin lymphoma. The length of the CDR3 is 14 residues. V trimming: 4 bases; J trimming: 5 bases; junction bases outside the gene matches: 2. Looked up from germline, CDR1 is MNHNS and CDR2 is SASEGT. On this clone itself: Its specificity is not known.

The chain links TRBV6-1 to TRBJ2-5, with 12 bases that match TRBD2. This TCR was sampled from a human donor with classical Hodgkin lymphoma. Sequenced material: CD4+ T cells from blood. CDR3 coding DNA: TGTGCCAGCAGTGCGCTAGCGGGAGGGGAGACCCAGTACTTC. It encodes CASSALAGGETQYF.